These 24 T cell receptor beta chains share one sample of origin, sequenced in a study of cytomegalovirus exposure and HLA in healthy donors. The PCR had 60 Vbeta and 13 Jbeta primers. Libraries were prepared by immunoSEQ multiplex PCR; TCRdb keeps only in-frame clonotypes and omits some of them. The sample has 100,000 to 150,000 clones; 60% to 80% are singletons. The sample consisted of PBMCs. Every receptor here comes from a woman aged 55 to 70 in good health and CMV-seropositive.

This CDR3 is CARPRAHEQYF. The CDR3, as DNA: TGTGCCAGGCCCAGGGCTCACGAGCAGTACTTC. V and J are TRBV21-1 and TRBJ2-7; TRBD1 is taken as the D call from the table, unchecked against the DNA. TRBV21-1 is described as a pseudogene. The CDR3 is 11 amino acids.

The chain uses TRBV19 and TRBJ1-5; weak D call: TRBD1 (5 bases). There are 14 residues in the CDR3. Trimming removed 7 bases from V and 1 base from J, with 11 bases in between. Germline V lookup: CDR1 LNHDA, CDR2 SQIVND (reference sequence). The CDR3 reads CASNQGNSNQPQHF. The DNA of the CDR3 is TGTGCCAGTAACCAGGGAAACAGCAATCAGCCCCAGCATTTT.

The chain joins TRBV2 to TRBJ2-4; 7 positions agree with TRBD1. Germline trimming cut 7 bases from V and 7 bases from J; bases unmatched to any gene: 10. Germline CDR1 and CDR2: SNHLY and FYNNEI. CDR3 length: 14 residues. CDR3 loop: CASTLLRDSNIQYF. In DNA, the CDR3 is TGTGCCAGCACCCTGCTCCGGGACAGCAACATTCAGTACTTC.

The chain employs TRBV10-2 and TRBJ1-3, with D uncertain. V was shortened by 0 bases and J by 0 bases, with 12 bases between the two germline ends. Germline CDR1 is WSHSY and CDR2 is SAAADI. The CDR3 totals 17 residues. CDR3 protein: CASSESAVAYSGNTIYF. For the CDR3, the DNA is TGCGCCAGCAGTGAGTCGGCGGTAGCCTACTCTGGAAACACCATATATTTT.

The table lists this clone with a few counts. The chain joins TRBV7-9 to TRBJ2-3; maybe TRBD1 (6 bases). CDR1 and CDR2 (germline): SEHNR, FQNEAQ (reference sequence). Trimming took off 5 bases at V and 2 bases at J, with 14 bases between the two ends. The CDR3 sequence is 15 residues long. CDR3 coding DNA: TGTGCCAGCAGCCCAGCACAGGGTATCACAGATACGCAGTATTTT. Translation gives CASSPAQGITDTQYF.

The chain combines TRBV6-1 with TRBJ1-2; 10 positions agree with TRBD1. Germline V gene data show CDR1 as MNHNS and CDR2 as SASEGT. The CDR3 has 14 amino acids. Trimming at V came to 6 bases and at J to 8 bases, leaving 9 bases not matched to a gene. The DNA for the CDR3 is TGTGCCAGCAGAACCGGGACAGGGGTTGAGGGCTACACCTTC. Amino acid sequence: CASRTGTGVEGYTF.

The chain is built from TRBV27 and TRBJ1-2; D perhaps matches TRBD1 (5 bases). The CDR3 spans 15 residues. In germline, CDR1 is MNHEY, CDR2 SMNVEV (reference sequence). V shed 8 bases and J shed 4 bases, with 20 bases lying between them. In DNA, the CDR3 is TGTGCCAGCGCGAGGTCGGGGGGGTCGACCTATGGCTACACCTTC. It codes for CASARSGGSTYGYTF.

The chain joins TRBV10-3 to TRBJ1-2; weak D call: TRBD1 (6 bases). CDR3 length: 12 residues. The germline gives CDR1 ENHRY, CDR2 SYGVKD. V lost 3 bases and J lost 6, with 8 bases in between. This CDR3 is CAISDRGDGYTF. Written as DNA, the CDR3 is TGTGCCATCAGTGACAGGGGAGATGGCTACACCTTC.

This chain connects TRBV12-5 to TRBJ1-2, with 9 bases identical to TRBD1. V gave up 1 base and J gave up 8 bases; unmatched junction bases: 14. Germline V CDR1 and CDR2: LGHNT, FRNRAP. CDR3 length equals 17 residues. The CDR3: CASGLGKTGGLARGYTF. The CDR3, as DNA: TGTGCTAGTGGTTTGGGAAAAACAGGGGGCCTAGCGAGGGGCTACACCTTC.

V usage is TRBV18 and J usage is TRBJ2-2, with D perhaps matching TRBD1 (6 bases). This CDR3 region has 17 residues. Germline loops: CDR1 KGHSH, CDR2 LQKENI. V lost 4 bases, J lost 2 bases, and 17 bases lay in between. As DNA, the CDR3 is TGTGCCAGCTCACAACCCACAGGGTTCCCAAACACCGGGGAGCTGTTTTTT. This gives the protein CASSQPTGFPNTGELFF.

The chain combines TRBV9 with TRBJ2-6, with 8 positions matching TRBD2. V lost 4 bases, J lost 7 bases, and 4 bases stayed unmatched. The CDR3 extends over 14 amino acids. From germline, CDR1 is SGDLS and CDR2 YYNGEE. CDR3 loop: CASSPGGVANVLTF. CDR3 nucleotide sequence: TGTGCCAGCAGCCCCGGGGGGGTAGCCAACGTCCTGACTTTC.

J is TRBJ1-1 and V is TRBV6-5; 8 bases are a match to TRBD1. V shed 5 bases and J 10 bases; nucleotides not matched to a gene: 12. Germline CDR1 and CDR2: MNHEY and SVGAGI. The CDR3 spans 14 residues. CDR3 sequence: CASSPQDREAAAFF. The DNA of the CDR3 is TGTGCCAGCAGTCCCCAGGACAGGGAGGCAGCAGCTTTCTTT.

The chain couples TRBV5-1 to TRBJ2-7; TRBD2 is a possible D gene (5 bases). The CDR3 consists of 14 residues. Germline V lookup: CDR1 SGHRS, CDR2 YFSETQ. Trimming pared 4 bases from V and 10 bases from J, leaving 21 bases between. The CDR3 sequence is CASSPGELGYVQYF. CDR3 nucleotides: TGCGCCAGCAGCCCCGGGGAACTGGGGTATGTTCAGTACTTC.

The sample holds a few counts of this clone. The chain uses TRBV7-9 and TRBJ2-1, with 7 bases matching TRBD2. The CDR3 loop spans 15 amino acids. The J segment lost 5 bases and the V segment lost 2 bases, leaving 6 bases of the junction unmatched. Germline lookup yields CDR1 SEHNR and CDR2 FQNEAQ (reference sequence). CDR3 sequence (DNA): TGTGCCAGCAGCTTACCGGGACTACCAAACAATGAGCAGTTCTTC. Protein: CASSLPGLPNNEQFF. Supplemented by reference TRBV7-9 and TRBJ2-1, the full variable domain reads DTGVSQNPRHKITKRGQNVTFRCDPISEHNRLYWYRQTLGQGPEFLTYFQNEAQLEKSRLLSDRFSAERPKGSFSTLEIQRTEQGDSAMYLCASSLPGLPNNEQFFGPGTRLTVL.

This clone was counted only a few times. This sequence joins TRBV6-5 and TRBJ1-2, with D maybe TRBD1 (6 bases). This CDR3 has 13 residues. Looked up from germline, CDR1 is MNHEY and CDR2 is SVGAGI. The germline V and J ends were trimmed by 2 bases and 5 bases, with 9 bases remaining between them. The DNA of the CDR3 is TGTGCCAGCAGTTACGACAGGACGTATGGCTACACCTTC. Residues: CASSYDRTYGYTF.

This clone appeared once. This chain joins TRBV19 and TRBJ1-2, with TRBD1 as a possible D gene (6 bases). This CDR3 is 14 amino acids long. Germline V gives CDR1 LNHDA, CDR2 SQIVND (reference sequence). V lost 1 base and J 0 bases, leaving 6 bases between the germline ends. The CDR3 DNA follows: TGTGCCAGTAGTATAGGGACAGCTAACTATGGCTACACCTTC. Protein product: CASSIGTANYGYTF.

The CDR3 DNA reads as TGTGCCAGCAGCTTAGGGGGACAGGGAAGGCTCAATCAGCCCCAGCATTTT. Encoded protein: CASSLGGQGRLNQPQHF. The gene calls are TRBV7-2 and TRBJ1-5; 9 nucleotides align to TRBD1. Germline V lookup: CDR1 SGHTA, CDR2 FQGNSA. CDR3 length equals 17 residues. Trimming at V came to 1 base and at J to 3 bases, leaving 7 bases not matched to a gene. Variable domain in full (rest from reference TRBV7-2 and TRBJ1-5): GAGVSQSPSNKVTEKGKDVELRCDPISGHTALYWYRQSLGQGLEFLIYFQGNSAPDKSGLPSDRFSAERTGGSVSTLTIQRTQQEDSAVYLCASSLGGQGRLNQPQHFGDGTRLSIL.

The chain has TRBV29-1 and TRBJ2-3; TRBD1 matches 9 bases. CDR1 SQVTM and CDR2 ANQGSEA come from the germline V gene. CDR3 length equals 14 residues. Trimming cost V 7 bases and J 3 bases; bases outside gene matches: 8. CDR3 coding DNA: TGCAGCGGGGGACAGGGCGAGACAACAGATACGCAGTATTTT. The encoded protein is CSGGQGETTDTQYF.

This sequence joins TRBV2 and TRBJ1-4; TRBD1 aligns across 7 bases. V was clipped by 4 bases and J by 6 bases; unmatched bases: 5. CDR3 length: 14 amino acids. The germline CDR1 and CDR2 sequences are SNHLY and FYNNEI. The DNA of the CDR3 is TGTGCCAGCAGTGGAGGGACAGACTATGAAAAACTGTTTTTT. Amino acid sequence: CASSGGTDYEKLFF.

This clone was found a few times. J is TRBJ1-4 and V is TRBV19; D possibly corresponds to TRBD1 (6 bases). The CDR3 runs 15 residues. Germline V gene sequence: CDR1 LNHDA, CDR2 SQIVND (reference sequence). V lost 7 bases, J lost 12 bases, and 24 bases lay in between. The CDR3 here is CASNESGARRKELFF. CDR3 in DNA: TGTGCCAGTAATGAGTCAGGGGCCCGTCGAAAAGAACTGTTTTTT.

This clone rates as medium-sized. The chain uses TRBV11-2 and TRBJ1-6; D is possibly TRBD1 (6 bases). This CDR3 has 15 residues. Germline loops: CDR1 SGHAT, CDR2 FQNNGV. V was trimmed by 1 base and J by 10 bases, leaving 14 bases between them. The CDR3 loop is CASSLGRQGNSPLHF. The CDR3 DNA sequence: TGTGCCAGCAGCTTAGGGCGGCAGGGGAACTCACCCCTCCACTTT.

The chain uses TRBV13 and TRBJ2-7; perhaps TRBD1 as D (7 bases). V lost 4 bases and J lost 7, with 17 bases in between. Germline CDR1 and CDR2: PRHDT and FYEKMQ (reference sequence). The CDR3 contains 14 residues. This chain's CDR3 is CASSSGGGTAEQYF. The CDR3 DNA sequence: TGTGCCAGCAGCTCCGGGGGTGGGACAGCGGAGCAGTACTTC. The entire variable domain, with the rest obtained from reference TRBV13 and TRBJ2-7, is as follows: AAGVIQSPRHLIKEKRETATLKCYPIPRHDTVYWYQQGPGQDPQFLISFYEKMQSDKGSIPDRFSAQQFSDYHSELNMSSLELGDSALYFCASSSGGGTAEQYFGPGTRLTVT.

Only a few counts were recorded for this clone. The genes are TRBV19 and TRBJ1-1, with a tentative D call TRBD1 (5 bases). CDR3 size: 13 residues. V was shortened by 3 bases and J by 3 bases, with 8 bases between the two germline ends. Germline lookup yields CDR1 LNHDA and CDR2 SQIVND (reference sequence). The CDR3 spells CASSIGGYTEAFF. As DNA, the CDR3 is TGTGCCAGTAGTATTGGGGGGTACACTGAAGCTTTCTTT.

This sequence joins TRBV20-1 and TRBJ1-1; D may be TRBD1 (5 bases). The CDR3 is 11 residues long. Germline values: CDR1 DFQATT, CDR2 SNEGSKA (reference sequence). The CDR3 bases are TGCAGCCCGGGGGATCGCACTGAAGCTTTCTTT. Residues: CSPGDRTEAFF.